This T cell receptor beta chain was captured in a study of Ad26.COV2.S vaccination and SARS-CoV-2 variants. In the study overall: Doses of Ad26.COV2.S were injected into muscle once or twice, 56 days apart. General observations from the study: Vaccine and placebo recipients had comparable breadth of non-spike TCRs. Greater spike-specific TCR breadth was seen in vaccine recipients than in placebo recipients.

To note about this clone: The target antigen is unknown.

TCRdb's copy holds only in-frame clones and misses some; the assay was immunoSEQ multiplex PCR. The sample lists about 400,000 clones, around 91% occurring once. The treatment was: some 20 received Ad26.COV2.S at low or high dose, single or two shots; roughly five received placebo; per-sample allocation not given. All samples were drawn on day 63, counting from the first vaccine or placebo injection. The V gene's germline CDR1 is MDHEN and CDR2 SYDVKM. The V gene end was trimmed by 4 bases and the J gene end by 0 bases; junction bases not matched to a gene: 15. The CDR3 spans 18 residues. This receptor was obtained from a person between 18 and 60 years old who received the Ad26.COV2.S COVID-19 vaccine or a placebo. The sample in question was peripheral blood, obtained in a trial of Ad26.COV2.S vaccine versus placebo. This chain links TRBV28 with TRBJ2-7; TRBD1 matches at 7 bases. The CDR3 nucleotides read TGTGCCAGCAGTTCCCCAACCGACGACAGGGTAAACTCCTACGAGCAGTACTTC. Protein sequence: CASSSPTDDRVNSYEQYF.